Listed below are T cell receptor beta chains from one sample, sequenced in a study of blood T cell repertoires in COVID-19. The data were produced by immunoSEQ multiplex PCR, yet TCRdb's version contains in-frame clones alone and is incomplete. The sample yields about 170,000 clones, about four fifths seen once. Sequenced: peripheral blood. The origin of the receptors is a woman aged 80 or over with acute or convalescent COVID-19. Each CDR3 is given with its conserved first and last residue. Each record gives: V gene, J gene, D gene, clone size, CDR3 DNA, CDR3 protein. D genes are given only for firm matches. Rows may omit the clone size; those that give it use once, few, many or a size class.

>TRBV4-1|TRBJ2-1|TRBD2|-
TGCGCCAGCAGCCAAGCCCGGGGGGGCAATGAGCAGTTCTTC
CASSQARGGNEQFF
>TRBV2|TRBJ2-1|TRBD1|-
TGTGCCAGCTGGGACAGGGTTCGAAGCAATGAGCAGTTCTTC
CASWDRVRSNEQFF
>TRBV11-2|TRBJ2-5|-|-
TGTGCCAGCAGCTTAGATAGTGGGCAGGGGCAGACCCAGTACTTC
CASSLDSGQGQTQYF
>TRBV30|TRBJ2-3|TRBD2|-
TGTGCCTGGAGTGTACCAGCGGGAAGCACAGATACGCAGTATTTT
CAWSVPAGSTDTQYF
>TRBV5-3|TRBJ1-3|TRBD1|-
TGTGCCAGAAGCCGTGGACAGGGGGTGCTTTTCGGAAACACCATATATTTT
CARSRGQGVLFGNTIYF
>TRBV2|TRBJ1-2|TRBD1|-
TGTGCCAGCAGTGTCGAACAGGGGAACTATGGCTACACCTTC
CASSVEQGNYGYTF
>TRBV28|TRBJ1-4|-|-
TGTGCCAGCAGCCGTTTCGACTCCGTGGATGAAAAACTGTTTTTT
CASSRFDSVDEKLFF
>TRBV11-2|TRBJ2-1|TRBD2|-
TGTGCCAGCAGCCTCGAGCGGGGCTCGAATGAGCAGTTCTTC
CASSLERGSNEQFF
>TRBV28|TRBJ1-4|-|-
TGTGCCAGCACGTTGGGACTGGAGGAAAAACTGTTTTTT
CASTLGLEEKLFF
>TRBV6-5|TRBJ1-1|-|-
TGTGCCAGCAGTCTGACGACAGGCCCAGAAGCTTTCTTT
CASSLTTGPEAFF
>TRBV4-3|TRBJ2-7|-|-
TGCGCCAGCAGCCAAGAGGAGACAGCCTACGAGCAGTACTTC
CASSQEETAYEQYF
>TRBV18|TRBJ2-3|-|once
TGTGCCAGCTCACCTCGGGACTTACCCACAGATACGCAGTATTTT
CASSPRDLPTDTQYF
>TRBV7-2|TRBJ2-1|-|-
TGTGCCAGCAGCCGCTTCGGAGCGGAGAAGAATGAGCAGTTCTTC
CASSRFGAEKNEQFF
>TRBV6-2/TRBV6-3|TRBJ2-3|TRBD1|-
TGTGCCAGCAGTTACTCTGGGACAGGGCTTCGCACAGATACGCAGTATTTT
CASSYSGTGLRTDTQYF
>TRBV29-1|TRBJ1-2|-|-
TGCAGCATCAATGAGGGTGTAGGCTACACCTTC
CSINEGVGYTF
>TRBV7-9|TRBJ2-3|-|-
TGTGCCAGCAGCTTAGTGGCCAGACTTTACACAGATACGCAGTATTTT
CASSLVARLYTDTQYF
>TRBV6-5|TRBJ1-6|TRBD1|-
TGTGCCAGCAGTTCTCTGGACAGGGGACTTGGTTCACCCCTCCACTTT
CASSSLDRGLGSPLHF
>TRBV19|TRBJ1-1|-|-
TGTGCCAGTAGCCCCCGAGTGGAGACTGAAGCTTTCTTT
CASSPRVETEAFF
>TRBV19|TRBJ1-5|TRBD1|-
TGTGCCAGTCAAACAGGGGGCCGGGGCAATCAGCCCCAGCATTTT
CASQTGGRGNQPQHF
>TRBV6-5|TRBJ1-2|-|-
TGTGCCAGCAGTTACATAGGTGGAGGGGTGGGGAGCTACACCTTC
CASSYIGGGVGSYTF
>TRBV7-2|TRBJ2-1|TRBD2|-
TGTGCCAGCAGCTTAGCACCCCTAGCGGGCAATGAGCAGTTCTTC
CASSLAPLAGNEQFF
>TRBV12-3/TRBV12-4|TRBJ2-7|-|-
TGTGCCAGCAGTGCAATTCCGAGCTACGAGCAGTACTTC
CASSAIPSYEQYF
>TRBV7-9|TRBJ2-2|TRBD1|-
TGTGCCAGCAGCCTCCCGGGACAGAGGAACACCGGGGAGCTGTTTTTT
CASSLPGQRNTGELFF
>TRBV6-2/TRBV6-3|TRBJ2-5|TRBD1|-
TGTGCCAGCAGTTCTACAGGGGAACGAGAGACCCAGTACTTC
CASSSTGERETQYF
>TRBV28|TRBJ1-6|TRBD1|-
TGTGCCAGCGGACAGGGGAATAATTCACCCCTCCACTTT
CASGQGNNSPLHF
>TRBV7-9|TRBJ2-7|-|-
TGTGCCAGCAGCTTAGAATCTTCGGGATACGAGCAGTACTTC
CASSLESSGYEQYF